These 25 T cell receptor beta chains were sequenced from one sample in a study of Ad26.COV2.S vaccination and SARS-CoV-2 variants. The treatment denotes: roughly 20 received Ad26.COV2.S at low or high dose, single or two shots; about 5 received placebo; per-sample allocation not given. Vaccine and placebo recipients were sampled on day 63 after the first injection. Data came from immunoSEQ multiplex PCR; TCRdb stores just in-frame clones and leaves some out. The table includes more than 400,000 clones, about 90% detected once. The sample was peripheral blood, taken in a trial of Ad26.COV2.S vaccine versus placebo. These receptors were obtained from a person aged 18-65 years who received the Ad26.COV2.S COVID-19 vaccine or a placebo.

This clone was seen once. In nucleotides, the CDR3 is TGTGCCAGCAGCTCCGTTAGGACCTCTGATACGCAGTATTTT. Translating gives CASSSVRTSDTQYF. The V call is TRBV7-2, the J call TRBJ2-3; D unclear. V was shortened by 4 bases and J by 6 bases, with 14 bases between the two germline ends. This CDR3 is built from 14 residues. Germline values: CDR1 SGHTA, CDR2 FQGNSA.

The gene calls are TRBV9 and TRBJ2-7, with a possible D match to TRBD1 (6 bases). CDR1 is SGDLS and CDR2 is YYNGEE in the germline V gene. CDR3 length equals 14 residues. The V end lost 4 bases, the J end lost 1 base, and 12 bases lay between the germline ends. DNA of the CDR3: TGTGCCAGCAGCCCTTTGACAGGTTCCTACGAGCAGTACTTC. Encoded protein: CASSPLTGSYEQYF.

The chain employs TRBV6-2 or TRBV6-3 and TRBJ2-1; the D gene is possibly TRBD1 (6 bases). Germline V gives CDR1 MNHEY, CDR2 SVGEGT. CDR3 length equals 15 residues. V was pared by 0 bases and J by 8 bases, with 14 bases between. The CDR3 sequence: CASSYSQGLIDEQFF. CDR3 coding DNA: TGTGCCAGCAGTTACTCCCAGGGGTTAATCGATGAGCAGTTCTTC.

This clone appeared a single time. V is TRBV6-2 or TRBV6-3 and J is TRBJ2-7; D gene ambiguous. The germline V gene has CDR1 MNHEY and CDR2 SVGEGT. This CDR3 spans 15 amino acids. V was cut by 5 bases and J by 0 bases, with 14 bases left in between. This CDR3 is CASSAESPSSYEQYF. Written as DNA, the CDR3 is TGTGCCAGCAGTGCCGAGTCCCCAAGCTCCTACGAGCAGTACTTC.

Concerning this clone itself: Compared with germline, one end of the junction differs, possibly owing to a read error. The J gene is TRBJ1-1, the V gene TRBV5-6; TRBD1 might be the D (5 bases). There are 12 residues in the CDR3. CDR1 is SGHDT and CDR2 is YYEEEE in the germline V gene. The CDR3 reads CASSLGVREERF. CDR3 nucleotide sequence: TGTGCCAGCAGCTTGGGGGTCAGGGAGGAGCGTTTT.

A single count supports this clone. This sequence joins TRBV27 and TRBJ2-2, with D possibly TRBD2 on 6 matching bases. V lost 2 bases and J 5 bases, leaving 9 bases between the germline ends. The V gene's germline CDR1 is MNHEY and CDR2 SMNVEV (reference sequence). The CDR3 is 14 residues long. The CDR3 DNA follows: TGTGCCAGCAGTTTAGCCGCGGGGACCGGGGAGCTGTTTTTT. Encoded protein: CASSLAAGTGELFF.

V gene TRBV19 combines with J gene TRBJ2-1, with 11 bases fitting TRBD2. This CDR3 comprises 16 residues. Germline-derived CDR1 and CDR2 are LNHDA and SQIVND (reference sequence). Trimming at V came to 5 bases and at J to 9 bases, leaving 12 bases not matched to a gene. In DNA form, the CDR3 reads TGTGCCAGTAGTCTAAACCTAGCGGGGGGTCCGGGTGAGCAGTTCTTC. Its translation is CASSLNLAGGPGEQFF.

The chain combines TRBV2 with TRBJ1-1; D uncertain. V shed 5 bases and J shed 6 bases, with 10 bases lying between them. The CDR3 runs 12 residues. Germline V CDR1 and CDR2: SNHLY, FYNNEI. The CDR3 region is CASSRSIPEAFF. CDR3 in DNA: TGTGCCAGCAGTCGGTCCATCCCTGAAGCTTTCTTT.

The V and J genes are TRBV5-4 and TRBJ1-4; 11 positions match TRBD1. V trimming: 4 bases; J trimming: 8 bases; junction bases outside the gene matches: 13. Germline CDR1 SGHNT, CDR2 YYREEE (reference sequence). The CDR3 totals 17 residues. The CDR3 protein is CASSPRTGGVVGEKLFF. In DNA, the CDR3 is TGTGCCAGCAGCCCGCGGACAGGGGGCGTTGTCGGAGAAAAACTGTTTTTT.

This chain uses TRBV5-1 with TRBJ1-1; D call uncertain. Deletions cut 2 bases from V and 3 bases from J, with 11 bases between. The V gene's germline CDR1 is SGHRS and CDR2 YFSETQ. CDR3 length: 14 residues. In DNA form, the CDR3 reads TGCGCCAGCAGCTTTCACCCTCCGGACACTGAAGCTTTCTTT. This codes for CASSFHPPDTEAFF. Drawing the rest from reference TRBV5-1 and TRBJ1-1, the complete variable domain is KAGVTQTPRYLIKTRGQQVTLSCSPISGHRSVSWYQQTPGQGLQFLFEYFSETQRNKGNFPGRFSGRQFSNSRSEMNVSTLELGDSALYLCASSFHPPDTEAFFGQGTRLTVV.

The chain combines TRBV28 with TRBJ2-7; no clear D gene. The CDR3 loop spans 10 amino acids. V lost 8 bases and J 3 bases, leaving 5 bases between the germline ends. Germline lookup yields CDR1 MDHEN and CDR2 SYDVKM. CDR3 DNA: TGTGCCAGCGGGCGCTACGAGCAGTACTTC. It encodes CASGRYEQYF.

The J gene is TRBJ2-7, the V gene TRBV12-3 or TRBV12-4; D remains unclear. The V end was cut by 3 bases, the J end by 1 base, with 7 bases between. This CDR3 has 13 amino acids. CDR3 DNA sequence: TGTGCCAGCAGTTTTAGACCATCCTACGAGCAGTACTTC. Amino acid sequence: CASSFRPSYEQYF.

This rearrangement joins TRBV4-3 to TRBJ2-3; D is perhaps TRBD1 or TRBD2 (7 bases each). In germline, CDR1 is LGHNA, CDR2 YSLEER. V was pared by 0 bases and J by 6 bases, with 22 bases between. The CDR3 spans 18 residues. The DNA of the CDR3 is TGCGCCAGCAGCCAAGAACCCTCGCAGGGGGGGCCGGGGGATACGCAGTATTTT. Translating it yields CASSQEPSQGGPGDTQYF.

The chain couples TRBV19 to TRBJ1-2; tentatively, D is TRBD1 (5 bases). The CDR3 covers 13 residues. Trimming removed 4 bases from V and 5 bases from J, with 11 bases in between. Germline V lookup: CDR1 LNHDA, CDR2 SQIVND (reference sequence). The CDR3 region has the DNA TGTGCCAGTAGTAACACAGGTGTATATGGCTACACCTTC. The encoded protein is CASSNTGVYGYTF.

The CDR3 DNA follows: TGTGCCAGCAGCGCCGGAGGCGGGGGCGACAATCAGCCCCAGCATTTT. Protein: CASSAGGGGDNQPQHF. The J gene is TRBJ1-5, the V gene TRBV5-4; TRBD1 is a possible D gene (6 bases). The CDR3 sequence is 16 residues long. V gave up 4 bases and J gave up 3 bases, with 17 bases separating them. The germline V gene has CDR1 SGHNT and CDR2 YYREEE (reference sequence).

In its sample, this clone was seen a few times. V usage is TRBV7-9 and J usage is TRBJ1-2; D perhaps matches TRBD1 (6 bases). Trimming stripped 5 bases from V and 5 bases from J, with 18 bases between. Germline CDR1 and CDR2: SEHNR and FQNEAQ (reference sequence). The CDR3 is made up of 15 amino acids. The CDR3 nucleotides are TGTGCCAGCAGCCCACCCGCAGGGGTTATATATGGCTACACCTTC. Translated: CASSPPAGVIYGYTF. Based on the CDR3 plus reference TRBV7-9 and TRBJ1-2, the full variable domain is DTGVSQNPRHKITKRGQNVTFRCDPISEHNRLYWYRQTLGQGPEFLTYFQNEAQLEKSRLLSDRFSAERPKGSFSTLEIQRTEQGDSAMYLCASSPPAGVIYGYTFGSGTRLTVV.

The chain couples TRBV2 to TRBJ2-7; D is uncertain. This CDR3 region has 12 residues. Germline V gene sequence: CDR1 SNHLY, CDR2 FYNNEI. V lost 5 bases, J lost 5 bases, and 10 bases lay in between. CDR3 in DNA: TGTGCCAGCAGTCCCGACTGGGACGAGCAGTACTTC. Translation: CASSPDWDEQYF.

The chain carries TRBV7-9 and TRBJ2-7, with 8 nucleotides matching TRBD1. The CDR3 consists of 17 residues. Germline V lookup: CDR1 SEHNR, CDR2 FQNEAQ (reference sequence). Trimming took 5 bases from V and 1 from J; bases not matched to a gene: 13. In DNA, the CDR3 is TGTGCCAGCAGCAACCTCCCTGACAGGGGCGGGTCCTACGAGCAGTACTTC. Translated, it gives CASSNLPDRGGSYEQYF.

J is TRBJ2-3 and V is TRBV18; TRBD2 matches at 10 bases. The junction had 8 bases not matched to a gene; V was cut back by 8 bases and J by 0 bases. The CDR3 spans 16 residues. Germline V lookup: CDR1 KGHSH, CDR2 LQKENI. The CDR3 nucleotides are TGTGCCAGCCTCCCTGCACTAGCGGGAAGCACAGATACGCAGTATTTT. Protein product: CASLPALAGSTDTQYF.

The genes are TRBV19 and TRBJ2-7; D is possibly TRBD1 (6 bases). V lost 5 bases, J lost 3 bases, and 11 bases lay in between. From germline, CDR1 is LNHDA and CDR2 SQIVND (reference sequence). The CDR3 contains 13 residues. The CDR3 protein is CASSAGENYEQYF. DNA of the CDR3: TGTGCCAGTAGTGCAGGGGAAAACTACGAGCAGTACTTC.

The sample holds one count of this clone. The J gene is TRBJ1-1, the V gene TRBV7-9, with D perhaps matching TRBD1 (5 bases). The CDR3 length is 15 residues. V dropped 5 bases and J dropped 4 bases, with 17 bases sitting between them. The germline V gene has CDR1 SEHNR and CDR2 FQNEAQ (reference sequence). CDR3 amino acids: CASSPRDGGGTEAFF. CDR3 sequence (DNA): TGTGCCAGCAGCCCCAGGGATGGGGGTGGCACTGAAGCTTTCTTT. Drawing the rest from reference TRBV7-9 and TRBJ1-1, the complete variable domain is DTGVSQNPRHKITKRGQNVTFRCDPISEHNRLYWYRQTLGQGPEFLTYFQNEAQLEKSRLLSDRFSAERPKGSFSTLEIQRTEQGDSAMYLCASSPRDGGGTEAFFGQGTRLTVV.

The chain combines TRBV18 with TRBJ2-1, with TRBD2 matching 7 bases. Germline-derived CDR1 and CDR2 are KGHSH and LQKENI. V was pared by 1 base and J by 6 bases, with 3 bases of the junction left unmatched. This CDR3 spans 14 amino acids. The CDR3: CASSPQLAINEQFF. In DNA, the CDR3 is TGTGCCAGCTCACCACAACTAGCGATCAATGAGCAGTTCTTC.

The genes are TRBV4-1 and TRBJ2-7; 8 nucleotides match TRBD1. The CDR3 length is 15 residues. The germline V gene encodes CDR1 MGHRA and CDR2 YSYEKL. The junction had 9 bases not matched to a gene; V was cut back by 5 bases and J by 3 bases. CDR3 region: CASSEKPTGVYEQYF. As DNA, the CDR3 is TGCGCCAGCAGCGAAAAACCGACAGGGGTCTACGAGCAGTACTTC.

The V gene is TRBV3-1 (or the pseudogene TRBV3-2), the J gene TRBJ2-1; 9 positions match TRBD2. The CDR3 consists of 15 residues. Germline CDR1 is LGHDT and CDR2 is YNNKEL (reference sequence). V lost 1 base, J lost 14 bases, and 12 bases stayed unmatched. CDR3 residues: CASSQGSGGASGEFF. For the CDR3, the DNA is TGTGCCAGCAGCCAAGGTAGCGGGGGAGCCTCTGGCGAGTTCTTC.

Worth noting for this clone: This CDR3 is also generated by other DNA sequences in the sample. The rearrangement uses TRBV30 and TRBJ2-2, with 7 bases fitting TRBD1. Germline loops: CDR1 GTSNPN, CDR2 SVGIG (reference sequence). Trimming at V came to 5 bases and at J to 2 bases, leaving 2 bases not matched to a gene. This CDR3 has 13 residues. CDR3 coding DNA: TGTGCCTGGTGGACAGGCAACACCGGGGAGCTGTTTTTT. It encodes CAWWTGNTGELFF.